This TCR beta chain was found in a study of blood T cell repertoires in COVID-19. Whole-study context: Whether acute or convalescent, the COVID-19 samples came from the United States, Italy and Spain.

Original processing notes: Estimates of nucleated cell counts were drawn from the amplification of reference gene primers. The table came from immunoSEQ multiplex PCR; TCRdb's copy has only in-frame clones and leaves some out. That table supplies the V and J calls and clone size; D and trimming were determined from the DNA. The sample holds more than 95,000 clones, around 83% seen once. V shed 0 bases, J shed 0 bases, and the junction held 9 bases outside the gene matches. The CDR3 spans 18 residues. Germline CDR1 reads SGHRS; CDR2 reads YFSETQ. Sequencing input: peripheral blood. This rearrangement joins TRBV5-1 to TRBJ2-1; TRBD2 matches 7 bases. The origin of this receptor is a man in his sixties with acute or convalescent COVID-19. The CDR3 region is CASSLGGLADASYNEQFF. As DNA, the CDR3 is TGCGCCAGCAGCTTGGGTGGGCTAGCGGACGCCTCCTACAATGAGCAGTTCTTC.